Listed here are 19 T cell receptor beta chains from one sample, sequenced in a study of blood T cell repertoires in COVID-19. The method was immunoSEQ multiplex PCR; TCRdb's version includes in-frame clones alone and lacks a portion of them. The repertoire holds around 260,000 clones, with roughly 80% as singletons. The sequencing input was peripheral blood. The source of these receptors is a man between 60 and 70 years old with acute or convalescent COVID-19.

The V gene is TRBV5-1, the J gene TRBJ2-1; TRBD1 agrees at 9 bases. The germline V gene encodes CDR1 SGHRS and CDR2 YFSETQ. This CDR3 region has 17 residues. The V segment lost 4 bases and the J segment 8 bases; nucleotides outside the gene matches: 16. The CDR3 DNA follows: TGCGCCAGCAGCCAGGGGACAGGGCCTCCCGGAGGCGATGAGCAGTTCTTC. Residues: CASSQGTGPPGGDEQFF.

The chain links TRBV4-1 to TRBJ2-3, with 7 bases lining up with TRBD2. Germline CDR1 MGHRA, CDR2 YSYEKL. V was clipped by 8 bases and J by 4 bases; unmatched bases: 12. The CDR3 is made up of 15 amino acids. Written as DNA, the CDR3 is TGCGCCAGCTCCCCGACTAGCCCGTTGGCAGATACGCAGTATTTT. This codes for CASSPTSPLADTQYF.

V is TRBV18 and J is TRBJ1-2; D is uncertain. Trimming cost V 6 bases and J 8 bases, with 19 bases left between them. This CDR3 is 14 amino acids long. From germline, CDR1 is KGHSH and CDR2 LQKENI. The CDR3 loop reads CASSPDVRPGGYTF. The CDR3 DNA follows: TGTGCCAGCTCCCCAGACGTGCGCCCGGGAGGCTACACCTTC.

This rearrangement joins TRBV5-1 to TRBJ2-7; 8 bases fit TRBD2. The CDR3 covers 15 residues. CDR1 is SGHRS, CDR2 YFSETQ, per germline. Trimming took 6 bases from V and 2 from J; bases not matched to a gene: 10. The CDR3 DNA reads TGCGCCAGCACCCCGGGGGGGTCGTTGCCCTACGAGCAGTACTTC. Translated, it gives CASTPGGSLPYEQYF.

Here the CDR3 reads CASSQGATALLRQYF. CDR3 bases: TGTGCCAGCAGCCAAGGGGCGACAGCGCTGTTGAGGCAGTATTTT. The chain couples TRBV3-1 (or the pseudogene TRBV3-2) to TRBJ2-3; possible D gene TRBD1, 5 bases. Germline V lookup: CDR1 LGHDT, CDR2 YNNKEL (reference sequence). CDR3 length: 15 amino acids. Trimming shortened V by 1 base and J by 11 bases, and 19 bases separated the two germline ends.

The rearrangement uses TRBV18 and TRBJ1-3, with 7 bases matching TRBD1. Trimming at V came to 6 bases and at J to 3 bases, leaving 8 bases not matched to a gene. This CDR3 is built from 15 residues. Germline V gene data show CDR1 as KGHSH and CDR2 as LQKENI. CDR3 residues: CASSVTGLDGNTIYF. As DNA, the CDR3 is TGTGCCAGCTCCGTGACAGGGCTTGATGGAAACACCATATATTTT.

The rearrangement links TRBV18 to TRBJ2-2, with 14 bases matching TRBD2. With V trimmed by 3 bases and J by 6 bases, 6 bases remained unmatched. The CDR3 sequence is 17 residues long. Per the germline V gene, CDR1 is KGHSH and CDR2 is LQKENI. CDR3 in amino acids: CASSPGLAGVGAGELFF. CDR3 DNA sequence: TGTGCCAGCTCACCGGGACTAGCGGGAGTGGGAGCCGGGGAGCTGTTTTTT.

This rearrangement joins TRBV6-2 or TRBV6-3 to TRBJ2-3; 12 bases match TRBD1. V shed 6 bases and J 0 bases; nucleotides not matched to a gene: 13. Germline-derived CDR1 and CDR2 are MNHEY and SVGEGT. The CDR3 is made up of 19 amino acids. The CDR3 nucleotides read TGTGCCAGCAGCCCCGGCGGGACAGGGGGCCACAGTAGCACAGATACGCAGTATTTT. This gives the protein CASSPGGTGGHSSTDTQYF.

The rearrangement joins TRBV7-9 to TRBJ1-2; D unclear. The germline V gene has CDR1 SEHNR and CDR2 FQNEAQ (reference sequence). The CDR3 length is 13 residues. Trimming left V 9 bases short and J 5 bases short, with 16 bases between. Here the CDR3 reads CASRGDHLYGYTF. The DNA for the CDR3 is TGTGCCAGTCGGGGAGATCACCTTTATGGCTACACCTTC. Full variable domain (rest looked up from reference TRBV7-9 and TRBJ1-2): DTGVSQNPRHKITKRGQNVTFRCDPISEHNRLYWYRQTLGQGPEFLTYFQNEAQLEKSRLLSDRFSAERPKGSFSTLEIQRTEQGDSAMYLCASRGDHLYGYTFGSGTRLTVV.

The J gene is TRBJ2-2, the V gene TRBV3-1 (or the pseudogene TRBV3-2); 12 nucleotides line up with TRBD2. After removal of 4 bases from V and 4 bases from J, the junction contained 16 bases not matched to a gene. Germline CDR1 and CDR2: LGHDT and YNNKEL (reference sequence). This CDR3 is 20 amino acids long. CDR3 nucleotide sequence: TGTGCCAGCAGCCCCCAGGGCCTCGGAACTAGCGGGGGGCGCACCGGGGAGCTGTTTTTT. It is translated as CASSPQGLGTSGGRTGELFF.

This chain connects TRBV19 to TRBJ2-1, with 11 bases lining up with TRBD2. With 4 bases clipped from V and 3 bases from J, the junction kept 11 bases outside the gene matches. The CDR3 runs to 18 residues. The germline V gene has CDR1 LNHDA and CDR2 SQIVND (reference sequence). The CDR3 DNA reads TGTGCCAGTAGTAAACTCGGGACTAGCGGTCTGGTCTACAATGAGCAGTTCTTC. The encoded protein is CASSKLGTSGLVYNEQFF.

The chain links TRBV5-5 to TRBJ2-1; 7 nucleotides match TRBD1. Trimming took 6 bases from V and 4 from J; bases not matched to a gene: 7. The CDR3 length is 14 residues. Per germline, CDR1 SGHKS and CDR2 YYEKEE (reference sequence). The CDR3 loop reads CASTHRGDYNEQFF. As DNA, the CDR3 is TGTGCCAGCACCCACAGGGGCGATTACAATGAGCAGTTCTTC.

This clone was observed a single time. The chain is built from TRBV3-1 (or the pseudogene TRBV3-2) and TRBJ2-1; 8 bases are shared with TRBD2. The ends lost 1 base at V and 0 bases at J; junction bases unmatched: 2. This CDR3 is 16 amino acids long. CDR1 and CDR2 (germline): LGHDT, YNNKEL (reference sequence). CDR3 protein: CASSQGLAGSYNEQFF. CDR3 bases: TGTGCCAGCAGCCAAGGGCTAGCGGGCTCCTACAATGAGCAGTTCTTC.

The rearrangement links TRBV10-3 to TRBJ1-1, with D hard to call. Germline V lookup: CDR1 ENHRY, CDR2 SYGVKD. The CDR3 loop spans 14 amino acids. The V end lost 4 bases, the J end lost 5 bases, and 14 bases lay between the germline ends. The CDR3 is CAISAEGIGTEAFF. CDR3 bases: TGTGCCATCAGTGCAGAGGGAATCGGGACTGAAGCTTTCTTT.

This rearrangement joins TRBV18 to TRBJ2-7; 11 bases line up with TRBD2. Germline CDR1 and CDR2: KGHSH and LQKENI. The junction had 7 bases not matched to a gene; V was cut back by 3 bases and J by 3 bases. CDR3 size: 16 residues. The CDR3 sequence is CASSPPGTSGHYEQYF. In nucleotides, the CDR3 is TGTGCCAGCTCACCCCCTGGGACTAGCGGACACTACGAGCAGTACTTC.

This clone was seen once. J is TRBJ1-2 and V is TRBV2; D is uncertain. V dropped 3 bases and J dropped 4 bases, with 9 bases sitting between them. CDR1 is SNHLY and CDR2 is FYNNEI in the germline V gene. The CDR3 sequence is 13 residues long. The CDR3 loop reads CASSDPPFYGYTF. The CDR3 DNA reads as TGTGCCAGCAGTGACCCTCCTTTCTATGGCTACACCTTC.

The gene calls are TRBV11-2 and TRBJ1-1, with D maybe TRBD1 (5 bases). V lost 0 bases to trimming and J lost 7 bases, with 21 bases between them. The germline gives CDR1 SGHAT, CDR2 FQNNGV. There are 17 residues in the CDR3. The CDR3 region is CASSLDRNLGLYDEAFF. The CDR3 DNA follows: TGTGCCAGCAGCTTAGATCGCAATTTGGGGCTCTACGATGAAGCTTTCTTT.

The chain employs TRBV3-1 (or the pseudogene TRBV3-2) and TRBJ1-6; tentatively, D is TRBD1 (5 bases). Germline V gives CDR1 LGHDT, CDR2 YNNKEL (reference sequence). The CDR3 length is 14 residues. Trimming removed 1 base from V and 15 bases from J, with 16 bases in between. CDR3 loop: CASSQAGGEGNLHF. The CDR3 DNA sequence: TGTGCCAGCAGCCAAGCGGGGGGTGAGGGGAACCTCCACTTT.

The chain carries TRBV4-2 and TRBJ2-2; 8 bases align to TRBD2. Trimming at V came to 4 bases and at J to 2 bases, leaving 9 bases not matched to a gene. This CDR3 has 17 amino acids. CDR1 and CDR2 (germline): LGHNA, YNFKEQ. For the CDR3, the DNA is TGTGCCAGCAGCCGTACATTAGCGGGGCCTAACACCGGGGAGCTGTTTTTT. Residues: CASSRTLAGPNTGELFF.